These 4 T cell receptor beta chains were sequenced from one sample in a study of graft-versus-host responses after intestinal transplantation. TCRdb's table, derived via immunoSEQ multiplex PCR, lists solely in-frame clones and lacks some. Found here are some 92,000 clones, around 90% of them singletons; the top ten hold approximately 0.3%. These receptors' targets are unknown. The specimen was unstimulated CD4+ T cells sorted from spleen or lymph node cells, collected before intestinal transplant. Every receptor here comes from a human donor who received an intestinal transplant.

This chain connects TRBV19 to TRBJ1-3; no firm D call. Trimming removed 3 bases from V and 1 base from J, with 13 bases in between. Germline-derived CDR1 and CDR2 are LNHDA and SQIVND (reference sequence). This CDR3 comprises 16 residues. The CDR3 reads CASSIKPAASGNTIYF. CDR3 DNA sequence: TGTGCCAGTAGTATTAAGCCGGCCGCGTCTGGAAACACCATATATTTT.

The chain couples TRBV18 to TRBJ2-5; 12 nucleotides align to TRBD2. CDR1 and CDR2 (germline): KGHSH, LQKENI. The CDR3 loop spans 16 amino acids. The V gene end was trimmed by 0 bases and the J gene end by 5 bases; junction bases not matched to a gene: 4. The CDR3 DNA reads TGTGCCAGCTCACCACCGGGACTAGCGGGCGGGGAGACCCAGTACTTC. This gives the protein CASSPPGLAGGETQYF.

Remarks on this clone: Other DNA sequences in the same sample also yield this CDR3. This chain links TRBV2 with TRBJ2-7; possibly TRBD2 for D (7 bases). Trimming pared 6 bases from V and 2 bases from J, leaving 14 bases between. Germline V lookup: CDR1 SNHLY, CDR2 FYNNEI. The length of the CDR3 is 14 residues. This CDR3 is CASRGWGGTYEQYF. The DNA of the CDR3 is TGTGCCAGCAGGGGGTGGGGGGGCACCTACGAGCAGTACTTC.

The chain joins TRBV28 to TRBJ2-1; TRBD2 matches at 8 bases. The CDR3 covers 15 residues. Germline CDR1 is MDHEN and CDR2 is SYDVKM. Trimming at V came to 6 bases and at J to 3 bases, leaving 7 bases not matched to a gene. This CDR3 reads CASRGRGLVYNEQFF. DNA for the CDR3: TGTGCCAGCAGGGGGAGGGGACTAGTCTACAATGAGCAGTTCTTC.